The 10 T cell receptor beta chains below all came from one sample that was sequenced in a study of tumor and adjacent non-tumor tissue in lung cancer. TCRbeta libraries were built with three rounds of nested PCR, modified from ARM-PCR. TCRdb re-called the multiplex PCR reads through MiXCR, storing one row per CDR3 protein. Seen here are about 70,000 distinct CDR3 sequences, around 73% observed once, and the top ten hold 28%. The template was RNA from unsorted bulk tissue. The sequencing sample was made of lung tumor tissue. These receptors were taken from a man in his fifties or sixties with non-small cell lung cancer.

This clonotype appeared a few times. The chain is built from TRBV5-1 and TRBJ2-7, with TRBD2 identical over 10 bases. V lost 6 bases, J lost 1 base, and 10 bases stayed unmatched. This CDR3 has 16 residues. Germline CDR1 SGHRS, CDR2 YFSETQ. CDR3 nucleotide sequence: TGCGCCAGCACCTCTAGCGGGAGTTCCGGGTCCTACGAGCAGTACTTC. Translated: CASTSSGSSGSYEQYF. Variable domain in full (rest from reference TRBV5-1 and TRBJ2-7): KAGVTQTPRYLIKTRGQQVTLSCSPISGHRSVSWYQQTPGQGLQFLFEYFSETQRNKGNFPGRFSGRQFSNSRSEMNVSTLELGDSALYLCASTSSGSSGSYEQYFGPGTRLTVT.

This clonotype has a single count. A much larger clone differs by one base, so this may be a read error. The chain recombines TRBV7-9 with TRBJ2-2, with 12 bases identical to TRBD2. With 5 bases clipped from V and 7 bases from J, the junction kept 8 bases outside the gene matches. CDR1 is SEHNR and CDR2 is FQNEAQ in the germline V gene (reference sequence). CDR3 length: 16 amino acids. The CDR3 spells CASSPPSGRVGGELFF. CDR3 bases: TGTGCCAGCAGCCCGCCTAGCGGGAGGGTCGGCGGGGAGCTGTTTTTT.

The DNA of the CDR3 is TGCAGCCCCCGATGGCAGGATTCCTACAATGAGCAGTTCTTC. Amino acid sequence: CSPRWQDSYNEQFF. The J gene is TRBJ2-1, the V gene TRBV29-1; D gene unclear. The CDR3 consists of 14 residues. Germline CDR1 reads SQVTM; CDR2 reads ANQGSEA. The germline V and J ends were trimmed by 8 bases and 1 base, with 15 bases remaining between them.

The chain has TRBV6-5 and TRBJ2-7, with a possible D match to TRBD2 (6 bases). The germline CDR1 and CDR2 sequences are MNHEY and SVGAGI. Trimming stripped 9 bases from V and 3 bases from J, with 15 bases between. This CDR3 comprises 13 residues. CDR3 bases: TGTGCCAGAAACCAGACTAGTGGCTACGAGCAGTACTTC. Translated: CARNQTSGYEQYF.

The V gene is TRBV7-8, the J gene TRBJ2-5; possible D gene TRBD1, 5 bases. Germline lookup yields CDR1 SGHVS and CDR2 FQNEAQ. The CDR3 consists of 16 residues. V was cut by 4 bases and J by 7 bases, with 22 bases left in between. The CDR3 region has the DNA TGTGCCAGCAGCTCCCCCCTGGACCCCCGAAGGGGGACCCAGTACTTC. It yields the protein CASSSPLDPRRGTQYF.

This clonotype was seen only once. The germline gene is not matched at one end of the junction; a read error may be the cause. The chain has TRBV12-3 or TRBV12-4 and TRBJ2-1; D unresolved. CDR3 length: 15 amino acids. The CDR3 sequence is CASSFPQRDHNDQFF. The DNA of the CDR3 is TGCGCCAGCAGTTTCCCTCAGCGTGACCACAATGACCAGTTCTTC.

In this sample, this clonotype turned up many times. A much larger clone differs by one base, so this may be a read error. The genes are TRBV29-1 and TRBJ1-1; D is perhaps TRBD1 (5 bases). Germline CDR1 SQVTM, CDR2 ANQGSEA. This CDR3 region has 13 residues. CDR3 residues: CSVNGGVNNEAFF. Here the CDR3 DNA reads TGCAGCGTCAACGGAGGGGTGAACAATGAAGCTTTCTTT.

With respect to this clonotype: Given the absence of the conserved phenylalanine or tryptophan at the CDR3 end, a read error is likely. This chain connects TRBV20-1 to TRBJ2-7, with 7 positions matching TRBD2. Germline-derived CDR1 and CDR2 are DFQATT and SNEGSKA (reference sequence). The CDR3 runs to 15 residues. The V gene end was trimmed by 0 bases and the J gene end by 2 bases; junction bases not matched to a gene: 7. DNA of the CDR3: TGCAGTGCTAGAGAAAGCGGGATAATGCCCTACGAGCAGTACATA. This codes for CSARESGIMPYEQYI.

With respect to this clonotype: The conserved phenylalanine or tryptophan is not found at the CDR3 terminus, so this likely reflects a read error. No DNA is shown, since the ends of the CDR3 on it are uncertain; the CDR3 is the one TCRdb lists. The chain uses TRBV20-1 and TRBJ2-7; the table's D call TRBD1 went unverified against the DNA. CDR1 is DFQATT, CDR2 SNEGSKA, per germline (reference sequence). The CDR3 is 19 residues long, counting both termini. The CDR3 protein is CSARSRRPLDRAGSYEEYS.

Comments on this clonotype: A much more abundant neighbour one base away suggests this may be a read error. In this CDR3 the conserved last residue, phenylalanine or tryptophan, is missing, so a read error is likely. The chain uses TRBV28 and TRBJ1-2, with 7 bases lining up with TRBD1. Germline V gives CDR1 MDHEN, CDR2 SYDVKM. V shed 5 bases, J shed 0 bases, and the junction held 6 bases outside the gene matches. CDR3 length equals 15 residues. In DNA form, the CDR3 reads TGTGCCAGCAGTCCGACAGGGCGCGCTAACTATGGCTACACCATC. The encoded protein is CASSPTGRANYGYTI.